The source of this TCR beta chain is a study of spatial heterogeneity in lung cancer. Whole-study context: A unique TCR and UMI combination showed up more than ten times in raw reads, on average.

This sample's time point: sample taken at primary tumor resection. Unsorted samples of tumor, nontumor lung or frozen PBMC had their whole RNA sequenced. At least ten counts were recorded for this clonotype. MiXCR, run by TCRdb on the 5' RACE reads, gives a single entry per CDR3 protein. The sample comprises more than 65,000 distinct CDR3 sequences, 7.5% to 9.5% of which are singletons, and roughly 7.1% rests with the top ten. The receptor's source is a male donor with early-stage non-small cell lung cancer. The source was PBMCs, collected at surgery.

CDR3 sequence: CASSPSGSQRNEQFF. The CDR3 region has the DNA TGTGCCAGTAGTCCGAGCGGGAGTCAAAGGAATGAGCAGTTCTTC. The chain joins TRBV19 to TRBJ2-1; 8 positions agree with TRBD2. This CDR3 comprises 15 residues. V shed 5 bases, J shed 7 bases, and the junction held 10 bases outside the gene matches. Looked up from germline, CDR1 is LNHDA and CDR2 is SQIVND (reference sequence).